The entry below describes one TCR beta chain. Its antigen is still unknown. No clone much larger than this one lies a single base away; base qualities are absent. The sample comes from a study of Siglec-9 on CD8 T cells in melanoma (dated by TCRdb to about 2019). Regarding the complete study: The study investigated Siglec-9 expression on CD8+ T cells and the role of Siglec-9 in regulating T cells in the melanoma tumor microenvironment. General findings and caveats noted by the study authors: According to the report, an effector memory CD8+ T-cell subset that seemed to build up inside melanoma tumors was both marked and regulated by Siglec-9.

The receptor library was made with the immunoSEQ multiplex PCR assay. TCRdb obtained this table from immuneACCESS and retained in-frame rearrangements with V and J assigned. These tables miss some clones; where compared with another copy, unresolved V genes account for less than half of the shortfall, and the remainder is unexplained. The sample includes approximately 35,000 clones, with more than 65% observed a single time. The ten most abundant clones make up approximately 1.8% of the sample. The source material was Siglec-9- CD8+ T cells sorted from blood. The cell subset or site label, read with the paper, signifies: CD8 T cells lacking Siglec-9. The source of this sequence is a human donor in good health.

For the CDR3, the sequence is CASSLVRGGGETQYF. The DNA reads as follows: TGTGCCAGCAGCTTAGTGCGGGGAGGAGGAGAGACCCAGTACTTC. The chain is assembled from TRBV11-2 and TRBJ2-5; the D gene is perhaps TRBD2, on 6 matching bases. V loses 1 base of germline sequence and J loses 4 bases, and the interval between the two ends is 13 bases. From the cysteine through the phenylalanine, the CDR3 covers 15 amino acids. Of the read, only the CDR3 DNA is kept; its 45 bases are in frame from base 1. From a lookup of the germline V gene, CDR1 and CDR2 are SGHAT and FQNNGV.